Listed below are T cell receptor beta chains from one sample, sequenced in a study of blood T cell repertoires in COVID-19. Here immunoSEQ multiplex PCR was the method, and the copy in TCRdb shows in-frame clones only, minus some. The sample holds 200,000 to 300,000 clones, 80% to 90% seen once. The sample taken for sequencing was PBMCs or T cells enriched from blood (not recorded which). These receptors all come from a woman between 40 and 50 years old who had been exposed to COVID-19. The CDR3 runs from the conserved cysteine through the conserved F or W. A D gene is named only where the DNA matches it firmly. Clone size is shown for a subset of rows, as once, few, many or a class of expanded clone.

DNA: TGTGCCAGCAGCCAAGGACAGGGGCTAGAGACCCAGTACTTC
CDR3: CASSQGQGLETQYF
J: TRBJ2-5
V: TRBV4-2
D: TRBD1
size: .

DNA: TGTGCCAGTAGACTGACAGGGGGCTTGTTCCCCCTCCACTTT
CDR3: CASRLTGGLFPLHF
J: TRBJ1-6
V: TRBV19
D: TRBD1
size: .

DNA: TGCGCCAGCAGCCAAACCATTTCAGGGGGCTCCTACGAGCAGTACTTC
CDR3: CASSQTISGGSYEQYF
J: TRBJ2-7
V: TRBV4-3
D: TRBD1
size: .

DNA: TGTGCCACCAGTGAACGGGACAGCCGGGGGCATGAGCAGTTCTTC
CDR3: CATSERDSRGHEQFF
J: TRBJ2-1
V: TRBV24-1
D: .
size: .

DNA: TGTGCCAGCAGTCGAGAGGATCCAGCCACTTCCTACGAGCAGTACTTC
CDR3: CASSREDPATSYEQYF
J: TRBJ2-7
V: TRBV6-6
D: .
size: .

DNA: TGTGCCACCAGTGCCGCGACGTGGACGGGAGATGGCTACACCTTC
CDR3: CATSAATWTGDGYTF
J: TRBJ1-2
V: TRBV24-1
D: .
size: .

DNA: TGTGCCAGCAGACTAGCGGGGGAAGCCTACAATGAGCAGTTCTTC
CDR3: CASRLAGEAYNEQFF
J: TRBJ2-1
V: TRBV28
D: TRBD2
size: few

DNA: TGTGCCAGCAGCGTAGGACAGCCAAACTATGGCTACACCTTC
CDR3: CASSVGQPNYGYTF
J: TRBJ1-2
V: TRBV9
D: .
size: few

DNA: TGTGCCAGTAGGGGGGACAGGGGAGAATCCGTGGACACTGAAGCTTTCTTT
CDR3: CASRGDRGESVDTEAFF
J: TRBJ1-1
V: TRBV19
D: TRBD1
size: .

DNA: TGTGCCAGCAGACCCGAGGCGGGGTGGACTGAAGCTTTCTTT
CDR3: CASRPEAGWTEAFF
J: TRBJ1-1
V: TRBV7-2
D: .
size: .

DNA: TGTGCCACCAGTGATCGACTTGATACCGGGGAGCTGTTTTTT
CDR3: CATSDRLDTGELFF
J: TRBJ2-2
V: TRBV24-1
D: .
size: few

DNA: TGTGCCAGCAGCCCGGGACAGAAAAGCTCTGGAAACACCATATATTTT
CDR3: CASSPGQKSSGNTIYF
J: TRBJ1-3
V: TRBV2
D: TRBD1
size: .

DNA: TGTGCCAGTAGAGGTACGGCACCGGGGCGCTCGGGGGATTCACCCCTCCACTTT
CDR3: CASRGTAPGRSGDSPLHF
J: TRBJ1-6
V: TRBV19
D: .
size: .

DNA: TGTGCCAGCAGCTTCTACAGTGGGCCCACTGAAGCTTTCTTT
CDR3: CASSFYSGPTEAFF
J: TRBJ1-1
V: TRBV5-5
D: .
size: .

DNA: TGTGCCAGCAGCACGACAGGGGTAGGGTCAGATACGCAGTATTTT
CDR3: CASSTTGVGSDTQYF
J: TRBJ2-3
V: TRBV7-2
D: TRBD1
size: .

DNA: TGTGCCAGCAGCCCACCTCGGGAGACCCAGTACTTC
CDR3: CASSPPRETQYF
J: TRBJ2-5
V: TRBV7-9
D: .
size: .

DNA: TGTGCCAGCAGCCAAATTAACTTGGGACAGGGTGGCGGGGAGCTGTTTTTT
CDR3: CASSQINLGQGGGELFF
J: TRBJ2-2
V: TRBV4-2
D: TRBD1
size: .

DNA: TGCGCCAGCAGCCCCTCCCCAGACAGGGAGGACGGCTACACCTTC
CDR3: CASSPSPDREDGYTF
J: TRBJ1-2
V: TRBV4-1
D: TRBD1
size: .

DNA: TGTGCCAGCAGCCTCGCAGGGGCATTTAACACTGAAGCTTTCTTT
CDR3: CASSLAGAFNTEAFF
J: TRBJ1-1
V: TRBV3-1/TRBV3-2
D: .
size: .

DNA: TGTGCCACCAGCACAGGGGCTTCGGCTGGAAACACCATATATTTT
CDR3: CATSTGASAGNTIYF
J: TRBJ1-3
V: TRBV15
D: .
size: .

DNA: TGCGCCAGCAGCCATAAGCAAGAGCGGGGGTCTCTATCTTCCTACAATGAGCAGTTCTTC
CDR3: CASSHKQERGSLSSYNEQFF
J: TRBJ2-1
V: TRBV4-1
D: TRBD2
size: few

DNA: TGTGCCAGCAGCTTAACGGAACCGGGACAGGGGGTCTATGGCTACACCTTC
CDR3: CASSLTEPGQGVYGYTF
J: TRBJ1-2
V: TRBV7-6
D: TRBD1
size: .

DNA: TGTGCCAGCAGCGAACAGGGTTCCGGAAACACCATATATTTT
CDR3: CASSEQGSGNTIYF
J: TRBJ1-3
V: TRBV7-7
D: .
size: .